The T cell receptor (beta chain) under discussion was sequenced for a study of response to subunit inactivated influenza vaccine. One entry per CDR3 protein results from TCRdb running MiXCR on the RT-PCR reads. This table holds 450,000 to 700,000 distinct CDR3 sequences, around 15% found once. This CDR3 has 17 amino acids. CDR1 SGHAT and CDR2 FQNNGV come from the germline V gene. The germline V and J ends were trimmed by 4 bases and 3 bases, with 20 bases remaining between them. This clonotype was seen only a few times. What it recognizes is unknown. Findings of the study overall: Authors suggested that a seasonal influenza vaccination recruits few new T cells each time.

This receptor was identified in a man aged 45-65 years who received an inactivated influenza vaccine. This chain connects TRBV11-2 to TRBJ2-3, with D tentatively TRBD1 (7 bases). This specimen consisted of PBMCs from blood, obtained 11 to 12 days after vaccination. DNA of the CDR3: TGTGCCAGCAGCTCCCAGGGGGGCGGGGTAGGGACAGATACGCAGTATTTT. Translation gives CASSSQGGGVGTDTQYF.